The 22 T cell receptor beta chains below come from one sample, sequenced in a study of T cells expressing NK-cell markers. Each CDR3 protein gets one entry in TCRdb, which reprocessed the 5' RACE reads and gives no DNA. The table for this sample gives over 150,000 distinct CDR3 sequences. The sequenced material came from blood T cells: a sorted CD56 or NKG2C T cell subset, CD4+ or CD8+ T cells, or bulk PBMC T cells (not recorded which). The receptors derive from a man between 18 and 69 years old in good health.

The chain joins TRBV29-1 to TRBJ1-5; TCRdb's D call of TRBD1 is untestable without DNA. There are 15 residues in the CDR3. Germline V gene lookup returns CDR1 SQVTM and CDR2 ANQGSEA. This CDR3 reads CSVAGTEDSNQPQHF. Full variable domain (remainder filled in from reference TRBV29-1 and TRBJ1-5): SAVISQKPSRDICQRGTSLTIQCQVDSQVTMMFWYRQQPGQSLTLIATANQGSEATYESGFVIDKFPISRPNLTFSTLTVSNMSPEDSSIYLCSVAGTEDSNQPQHFGDGTRLSIL.

V is TRBV5-4 and J is TRBJ2-7; without DNA, the TCRdb call of TRBD2 cannot be checked. This CDR3 contains 16 residues. Germline CDR1 and CDR2: SGHNT and YYREEE (reference sequence). The CDR3 sequence: CASSFFPSGSNYEQYF.

J is TRBJ2-5 and V is TRBV9; TCRdb outputs TRBD1, but without DNA this stays unchecked. CDR1 is SGDLS and CDR2 is YYNGEE in the germline V gene. This CDR3 is built from 12 residues. CDR3 residues: CASRGTSETQYF.

The J gene is TRBJ1-6, the V gene TRBV11-1; TCRdb's assignment of TRBD1 cannot be checked, as there is no DNA. Per germline, CDR1 SGHAT and CDR2 FQDESV (reference sequence). The CDR3 consists of 18 residues. The chain's CDR3 is CASSLTLRDDEYNSPLHF.

The rearrangement uses TRBV19 and TRBJ2-1; TCRdb's D gene call, TRBD2, goes unchecked for lack of DNA. The CDR3 sequence is 22 residues long. The germline CDR1 and CDR2 sequences are LNHDA and SQIVND (reference sequence). CDR3 loop: CASSRWFERVTSGGVSYNEQFF.

This sequence joins TRBV9 and TRBJ2-1. From germline, CDR1 is SGDLS and CDR2 YYNGEE. CDR3 length equals 13 residues. The chain's CDR3 is CASWESSYNEQFF.

This chain uses TRBV28 with TRBJ2-7; the D gene TCRdb calls, TRBD1, cannot be checked with no DNA. Germline V lookup: CDR1 MDHEN, CDR2 SYDVKM. This CDR3 region has 13 residues. CDR3 region: CASTRGGAGEQYF.

The gene calls are TRBV27 and TRBJ1-2; absent DNA, TCRdb's TRBD1 call cannot be checked. This CDR3 is built from 15 residues. Germline lookup yields CDR1 MNHEY and CDR2 SMNVEV (reference sequence). This chain's CDR3 is CASSPRDGLWYGYTF.

This chain connects TRBV2 to TRBJ2-7. CDR1 SNHLY and CDR2 FYNNEI come from the germline V gene. CDR3 size: 12 residues. CDR3 amino acids: CASLSISYEQYF.

J is TRBJ2-3 and V is TRBV27; TCRdb picks TRBD2, but there is no DNA to check that call. Germline loops: CDR1 MNHEY, CDR2 SMNVEV (reference sequence). There are 18 residues in the CDR3. The CDR3 here is CASSLFPRLALNTDTQYF.

This rearrangement joins TRBV7-9 to TRBJ1-3; absent DNA, TCRdb's TRBD1 call cannot be checked. Per germline, CDR1 SEHNR and CDR2 FQNEAQ (reference sequence). This CDR3 region has 15 residues. CDR3: CASSLPGTGGDTIYF.

The CDR3: CASSQQGAEEKLFF. The V gene is TRBV7-9, the J gene TRBJ1-4; the TCRdb D gene call, TRBD1, has no DNA to confirm it. Looked up from germline, CDR1 is SEHNR and CDR2 is FQNEAQ (reference sequence). CDR3 size: 14 residues.

The chain combines TRBV5-1 with TRBJ2-7; TCRdb's D call, TRBD2, is unchecked because there is no DNA. Germline-derived CDR1 and CDR2 are SGHRS and YFSETQ. The CDR3 has 17 residues. CDR3 amino acids: CASSLGLAGASSYEQYF.

The chain is built from TRBV25-1 and TRBJ1-2; the D call of TRBD1 rests on TCRdb alone, since no DNA is present to check it. The V gene's germline CDR1 is MGHDK and CDR2 SYGVNS. The CDR3 has 14 residues. The chain's CDR3 is CASSPWTANYGYTF.

V gene TRBV29-1 combines with J gene TRBJ1-2; there is no DNA to check the TCRdb D call of TRBD1. This CDR3 has 14 residues. Germline V gene sequence: CDR1 SQVTM, CDR2 ANQGSEA. The CDR3 here is CSVEDGTGLGGYTF.

The rearrangement uses TRBV6-1 and TRBJ2-7; as DNA is missing, the TRBD1 call by TCRdb cannot be tested. The germline CDR1 and CDR2 sequences are MNHNS and SASEGT. The CDR3 runs 14 residues. The CDR3 reads CASIDKGGDYEQYF.

This sequence joins TRBV7-9 and TRBJ2-2. The CDR3 covers 14 residues. Looked up from germline, CDR1 is SEHNR and CDR2 is FQNEAQ (reference sequence). CDR3: CASSFTANTGELFF.

The chain combines TRBV7-9 with TRBJ2-7. Germline CDR1 SEHNR, CDR2 FQNEAQ (reference sequence). This CDR3 is 14 amino acids long. CDR3 sequence: CASSLVEEPGEQYF. The full variable domain, completed using reference TRBV7-9 and TRBJ2-7, is DTGVSQNPRHKITKRGQNVTFRCDPISEHNRLYWYRQTLGQGPEFLTYFQNEAQLEKSRLLSDRFSAERPKGSFSTLEIQRTEQGDSAMYLCASSLVEEPGEQYFGPGTRLTVT.

This chain joins TRBV12-3 or TRBV12-4 and TRBJ2-2; TCRdb's D call, TRBD1, is unchecked because there is no DNA. The CDR3 runs 15 residues. The CDR3 reads CASSPGGGAPGELFF.

The rearrangement links TRBV7-9 to TRBJ1-6; there is no DNA to check the TCRdb D call of TRBD1. The CDR3 has 16 amino acids. Germline lookup yields CDR1 SEHNR and CDR2 FQNEAQ (reference sequence). CDR3 protein: CASSFSRTGGYSPLHF.

The J gene is TRBJ2-1, the V gene TRBV19. The CDR3 is made up of 15 amino acids. Per the germline V gene, CDR1 is LNHDA and CDR2 is SQIVND (reference sequence). CDR3 protein: CASSPALSSYNEQFF.

The chain carries TRBV28 and TRBJ1-1. Germline V gene data show CDR1 as MDHEN and CDR2 as SYDVKM. The CDR3 has 18 residues. CDR3 sequence: CASSPLDGRSAMNTEAFF.